Listed below are T cell receptor beta chains from one sample, sequenced in a study of beta chain features in type 1 diabetes. TCRdb's table, derived via immunoSEQ multiplex PCR, lists solely in-frame clones and lacks some. This repertoire shows 150,000 or so clones, 63% found once; its top ten account for 0.08% to 0.095%. Material: naive CD4+ T cells from blood. The source of these receptors is a man in his thirties or forties with type 1 diabetes. CDR3s include the opening cysteine and the closing phenylalanine or tryptophan. A D gene is named only where the DNA matches it firmly. The size entry is marked missing in some rows and otherwise reads once, few, many or a size class.

CDR3 protein,CDR3 DNA,clone size,J gene,V gene,D gene
CASSLGVGHGYTF,TGTGCCAGCAGCTTAGGAGTGGGGCATGGCTACACCTTC,.,TRBJ1-2,TRBV7-2,.
CASSQDAGLETQYF,TGCGCCAGCAGCCAAGATGCGGGCCTGGAGACCCAGTACTTC,.,TRBJ2-5,TRBV4-3,.
CASSDGFMDTQYF,TGTGCCAGCAGTGACGGGTTCATGGATACGCAGTATTTT,.,TRBJ2-3,TRBV2,.
CASSNRRHTDTQYF,TGTGCCAGCAGCAACCGGCGCCACACAGATACGCAGTATTTT,.,TRBJ2-3,TRBV7-2,.
CASSVPDRFLGDTQYF,TGTGCCAGCAGCGTTCCCGACAGGTTCCTTGGGGATACGCAGTATTTT,once,TRBJ2-3,TRBV28,.
CASSRTMNTEAFF,TGTGCCAGCAGCCGCACGATGAACACTGAAGCTTTCTTT,few,TRBJ1-1,TRBV7-2,.
CASSPRQGASYEQYF,TGTGCCAGCAGCCCCAGACAGGGGGCGTCCTACGAGCAGTACTTC,.,TRBJ2-7,TRBV7-2,TRBD1
CAWSAGSLRNEQFF,TGTGCCTGGAGTGCAGGGTCCCTACGGAATGAGCAGTTCTTC,.,TRBJ2-1,TRBV30,.
CAISESTLGDTQYF,TGTGCCATCAGTGAGTCGACACTGGGCGATACGCAGTATTTT,once,TRBJ2-3,TRBV10-3,.
CAWSVPYNEQFF,TGTGCCTGGAGTGTACCCTACAATGAGCAGTTCTTC,.,TRBJ2-1,TRBV30,.
CASSLGQNYGYTF,TGTGCCAGCAGTCTCGGACAGAACTATGGCTACACCTTC,.,TRBJ1-2,TRBV6-5,.
CATSRGADSYEQYF,TGTGCCACCAGCAGAGGCGCGGACAGCTACGAGCAGTACTTC,.,TRBJ2-7,TRBV15,.
CASSFSETQYF,TGTGCCAGCAGCTTTTCGGAGACCCAGTACTTC,.,TRBJ2-5,TRBV7-6,.
CASSPRTGSETQYF,TGTGCCAGCAGCCCGAGGACAGGGTCGGAGACCCAGTACTTC,.,TRBJ2-5,TRBV9,TRBD1
CASSVTGETQYF,TGTGCCAGCAGCGTAACCGGGGAGACCCAGTACTTC,.,TRBJ2-5,TRBV9,.
CASSQGQNYEQYF,TGTGCCAGCAGCCAGGGACAGAACTACGAGCAGTACTTC,.,TRBJ2-7,TRBV28,TRBD1
CSHRDTRTGELFF,TGCAGCCACCGGGACACAAGGACCGGGGAGCTGTTTTTT,few,TRBJ2-2,TRBV29-1,.
CSVQWGANTEAFF,TGCAGCGTGCAGTGGGGGGCGAACACTGAAGCTTTCTTT,few,TRBJ1-1,TRBV29-1,.
CATATGTDTDTQYF,TGTGCCACCGCGACCGGGACCGACACAGATACGCAGTATTTT,few,TRBJ2-3,TRBV10-3,.
CAWSIGAEEKLFF,TGTGCCTGGAGTATCGGGGCAGAGGAAAAACTGTTTTTT,.,TRBJ1-4,TRBV30,.
CAISGQGGNSPLHF,TGTGCCATCAGTGGACAGGGGGGCAATTCACCCCTCCACTTT,.,TRBJ1-6,TRBV10-3,TRBD1
CASSLAGAVYNEQFF,TGCGCCAGCAGCTTGGCCGGAGCGGTCTACAATGAGCAGTTCTTC,.,TRBJ2-1,TRBV5-1,.
CATGVNTDTQYF,TGTGCCACAGGGGTAAACACAGATACGCAGTATTTT,.,TRBJ2-3,TRBV7-2,.
CASSSGETQYF,TGTGCCAGCAGCTCGGGGGAGACCCAGTACTTC,.,TRBJ2-5,TRBV11-2,.